This record covers a single T cell receptor (beta chain). The target antigen is unknown. The sample is drawn from a study of shared clonotypes between healthy human individuals. The DNA input per sorted-subset replicate PCR was about 190 ng, corresponding to some 27,000 T cell genomes. Sequencing was performed with immunoSEQ multiplex PCR; in TCRdb, only in-frame clones are kept and a portion is missing. The sample records some 1.4 million clones, around 97% being singletons. Points from the study as a whole: Compared with memory subsets, naive subsets generally had larger estimated richness.

V lost 3 bases to trimming and J lost 6 bases, with 17 bases between them. CDR3 length: 15 amino acids. In germline, CDR1 is MDHEN, CDR2 SYDVKM. This receptor was obtained from a man younger than 45 in good health. The chain employs TRBV28 and TRBJ1-1; D perhaps matches TRBD1 (5 bases). The sequenced material came from naive CD4+ T cells sorted from blood. As for subset: CD45RA+ positively selected. CDR3 coding DNA: TGTGCCAGCAGTTTCGAAGGTCAGGGTCTACCTGAAGCTTTCTTT. It is translated as CASSFEGQGLPEAFF.